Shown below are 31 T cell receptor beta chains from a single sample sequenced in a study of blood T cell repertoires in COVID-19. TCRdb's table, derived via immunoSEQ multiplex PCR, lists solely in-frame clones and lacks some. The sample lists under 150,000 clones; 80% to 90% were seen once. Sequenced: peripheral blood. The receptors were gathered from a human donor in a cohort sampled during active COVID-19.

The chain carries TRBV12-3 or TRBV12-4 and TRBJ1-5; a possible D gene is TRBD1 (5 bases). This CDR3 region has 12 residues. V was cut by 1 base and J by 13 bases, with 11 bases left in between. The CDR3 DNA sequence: TGTGCCAGCAGTTTAGGACAGCGGGGTCAGCATTTT. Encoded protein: CASSLGQRGQHF.

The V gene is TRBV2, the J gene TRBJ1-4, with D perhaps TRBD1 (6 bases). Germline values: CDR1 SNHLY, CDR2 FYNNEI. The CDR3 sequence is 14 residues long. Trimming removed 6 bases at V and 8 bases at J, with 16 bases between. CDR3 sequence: CASRPWGHGEKLFF. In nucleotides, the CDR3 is TGTGCCAGCAGACCGTGGGGGCACGGGGAAAAACTGTTTTTT.

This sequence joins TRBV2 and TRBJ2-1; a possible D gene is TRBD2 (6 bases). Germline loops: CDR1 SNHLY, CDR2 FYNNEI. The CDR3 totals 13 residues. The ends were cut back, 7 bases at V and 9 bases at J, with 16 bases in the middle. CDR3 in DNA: TGTGCCAGCAAGGAGGAGGGCCCGGGTGAGCAGTTCTTC. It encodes CASKEEGPGEQFF.

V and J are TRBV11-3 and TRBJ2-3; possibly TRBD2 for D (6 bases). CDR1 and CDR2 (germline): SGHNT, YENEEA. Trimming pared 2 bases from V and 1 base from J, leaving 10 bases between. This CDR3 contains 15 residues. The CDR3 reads CASSLTGGRTDTQYF. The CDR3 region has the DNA TGTGCCAGCAGCTTAACCGGGGGTCGCACAGATACGCAGTATTTT.

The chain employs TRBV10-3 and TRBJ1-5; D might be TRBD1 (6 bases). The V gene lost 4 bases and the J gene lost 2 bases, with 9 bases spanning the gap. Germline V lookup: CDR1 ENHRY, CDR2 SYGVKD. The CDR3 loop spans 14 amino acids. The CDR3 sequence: CAISATGGNQPQHF. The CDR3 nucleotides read TGTGCCATCAGTGCGACAGGAGGCAATCAGCCCCAGCATTTT.

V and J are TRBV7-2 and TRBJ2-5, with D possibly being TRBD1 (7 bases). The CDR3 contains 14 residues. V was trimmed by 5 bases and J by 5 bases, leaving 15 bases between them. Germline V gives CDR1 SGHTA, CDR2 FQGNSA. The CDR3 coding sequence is TGTGCCAGCAGCCCCAGGGGGGTCGGGGAGACCCAGTACTTC. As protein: CASSPRGVGETQYF.

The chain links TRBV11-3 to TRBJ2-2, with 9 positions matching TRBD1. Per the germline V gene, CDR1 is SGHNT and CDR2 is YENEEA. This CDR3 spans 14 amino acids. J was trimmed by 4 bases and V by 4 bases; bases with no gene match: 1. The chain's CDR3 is CASSWTGVTGELFF. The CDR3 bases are TGTGCCAGCAGCTGGACAGGGGTCACCGGGGAGCTGTTTTTT.

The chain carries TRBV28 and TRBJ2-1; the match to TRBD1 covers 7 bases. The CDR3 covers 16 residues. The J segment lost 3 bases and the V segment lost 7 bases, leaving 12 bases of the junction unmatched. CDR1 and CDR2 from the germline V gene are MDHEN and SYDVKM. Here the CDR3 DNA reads TGTGCCAGCAATCTGGGGGAGTCAGGGGGCTACAATGAGCAGTTCTTC. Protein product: CASNLGESGGYNEQFF.

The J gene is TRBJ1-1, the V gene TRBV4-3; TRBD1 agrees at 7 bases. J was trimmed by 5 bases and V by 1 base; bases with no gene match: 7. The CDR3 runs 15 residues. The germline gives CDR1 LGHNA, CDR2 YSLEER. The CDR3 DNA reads TGCGCCAGCAGCCAAGGAACACACAGGGGTACTGAAGCTTTCTTT. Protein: CASSQGTHRGTEAFF.

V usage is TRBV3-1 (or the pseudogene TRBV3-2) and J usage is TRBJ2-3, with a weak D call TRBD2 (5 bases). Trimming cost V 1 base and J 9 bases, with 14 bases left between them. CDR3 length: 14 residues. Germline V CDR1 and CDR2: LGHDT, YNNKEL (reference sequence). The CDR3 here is CASSQAGPSGTQYF. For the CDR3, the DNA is TGTGCCAGCAGCCAAGCTGGGCCCTCGGGGACGCAGTATTTT.

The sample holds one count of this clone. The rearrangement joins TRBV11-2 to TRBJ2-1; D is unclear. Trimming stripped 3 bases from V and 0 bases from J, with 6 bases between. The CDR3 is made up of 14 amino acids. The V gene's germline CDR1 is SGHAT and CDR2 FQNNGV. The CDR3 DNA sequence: TGTGCCAGCAGCTTGGGCAGCTCCTACAATGAGCAGTTCTTC. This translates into CASSLGSSYNEQFF.

The CDR3 nucleotides are TGCAGCGCCACCGGCGGGACCTACGAGCAGTACTTC. Residues: CSATGGTYEQYF. The chain has TRBV29-1 and TRBJ2-7; D possibly corresponds to TRBD2 (6 bases). This CDR3 contains 12 residues. V was cut by 7 bases and J by 2 bases, with 12 bases left in between. Germline CDR1 SQVTM, CDR2 ANQGSEA.

This CDR3 reads CASSLGQGSTEAFF. Here the CDR3 DNA reads TGCGCCAGCAGCTTGGGTCAGGGGAGTACTGAAGCTTTCTTT. This chain links TRBV5-1 with TRBJ1-1; D may be TRBD1 (6 bases). Germline CDR1 is SGHRS and CDR2 is YFSETQ. V was clipped by 0 bases and J by 5 bases, with 11 bases between them. CDR3 length equals 14 residues.

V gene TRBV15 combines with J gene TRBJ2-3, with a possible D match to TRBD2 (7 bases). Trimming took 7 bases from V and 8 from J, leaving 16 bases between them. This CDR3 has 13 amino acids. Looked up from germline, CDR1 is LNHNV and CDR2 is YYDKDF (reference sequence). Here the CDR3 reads CATTGGGRGTQYF. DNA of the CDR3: TGTGCCACCACGGGGGGCGGCCGGGGTACGCAGTATTTT.

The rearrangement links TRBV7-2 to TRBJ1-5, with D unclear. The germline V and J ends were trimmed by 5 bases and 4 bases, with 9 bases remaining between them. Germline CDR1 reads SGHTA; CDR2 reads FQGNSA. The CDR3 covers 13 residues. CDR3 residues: CASSLDTNQPQHF. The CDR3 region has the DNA TGTGCCAGCAGCCTCGACACTAATCAGCCCCAGCATTTT.

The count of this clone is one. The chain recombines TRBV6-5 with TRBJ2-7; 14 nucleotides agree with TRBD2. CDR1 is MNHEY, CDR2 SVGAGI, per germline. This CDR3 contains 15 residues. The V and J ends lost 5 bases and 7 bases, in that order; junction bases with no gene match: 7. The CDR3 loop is CASSRLAGGAGEQYF. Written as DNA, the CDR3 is TGTGCCAGCAGTCGACTAGCGGGGGGGGCAGGTGAGCAGTACTTC.

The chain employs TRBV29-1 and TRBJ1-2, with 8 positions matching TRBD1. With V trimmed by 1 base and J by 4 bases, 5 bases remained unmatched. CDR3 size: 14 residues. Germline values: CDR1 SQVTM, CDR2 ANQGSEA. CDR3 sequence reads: CSVEGTGIGYGYTF. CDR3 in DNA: TGCAGCGTTGAAGGGACAGGGATTGGCTATGGCTACACCTTC.

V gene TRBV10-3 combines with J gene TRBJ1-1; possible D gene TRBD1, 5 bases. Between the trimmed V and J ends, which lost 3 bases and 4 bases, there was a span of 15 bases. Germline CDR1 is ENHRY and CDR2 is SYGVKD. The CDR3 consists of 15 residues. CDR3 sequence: CAISDTGRGVTEAFF. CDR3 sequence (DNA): TGTGCCATCAGTGATACCGGCCGGGGGGTCACTGAAGCTTTCTTT.

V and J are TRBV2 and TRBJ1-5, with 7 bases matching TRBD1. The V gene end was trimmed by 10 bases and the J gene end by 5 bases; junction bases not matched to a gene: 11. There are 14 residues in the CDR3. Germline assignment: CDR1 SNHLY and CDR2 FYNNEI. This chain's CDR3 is CAINQGESDQPQHF. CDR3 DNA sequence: TGTGCCATTAATCAGGGGGAGTCAGATCAGCCCCAGCATTTT.

The CDR3 here is CASYREYYGYTF. CDR3 in DNA: TGTGCCAGCTACAGGGAATACTATGGCTACACCTTC. The chain is built from TRBV5-4 and TRBJ1-2, with D perhaps TRBD1 (6 bases). The CDR3 has 12 residues. CDR1 is SGHNT and CDR2 is YYREEE in the germline V gene (reference sequence). Trimming removed 7 bases from V and 3 bases from J, with 10 bases in between.

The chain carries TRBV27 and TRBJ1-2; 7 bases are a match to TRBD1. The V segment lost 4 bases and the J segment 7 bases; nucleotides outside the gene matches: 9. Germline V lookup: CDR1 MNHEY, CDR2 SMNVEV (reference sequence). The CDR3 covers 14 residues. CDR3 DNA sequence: TGTGCCAGCAGTTCCCACGACAGGGTCCGTGGCTACACCTTC. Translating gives CASSSHDRVRGYTF.

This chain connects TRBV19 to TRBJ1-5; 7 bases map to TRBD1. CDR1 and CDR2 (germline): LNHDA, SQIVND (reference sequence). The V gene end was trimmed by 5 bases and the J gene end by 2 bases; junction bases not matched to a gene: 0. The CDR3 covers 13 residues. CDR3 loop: CASSGTGNQPQHF. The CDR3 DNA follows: TGTGCCAGTAGTGGGACAGGCAATCAGCCCCAGCATTTT.

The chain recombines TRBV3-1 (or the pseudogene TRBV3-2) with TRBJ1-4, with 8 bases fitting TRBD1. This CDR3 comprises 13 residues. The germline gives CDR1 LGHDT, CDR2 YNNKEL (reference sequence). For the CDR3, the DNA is TGTGCTACGCGGGGGACAGGTGGTGAAAAACTGTTTTTT. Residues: CATRGTGGEKLFF.

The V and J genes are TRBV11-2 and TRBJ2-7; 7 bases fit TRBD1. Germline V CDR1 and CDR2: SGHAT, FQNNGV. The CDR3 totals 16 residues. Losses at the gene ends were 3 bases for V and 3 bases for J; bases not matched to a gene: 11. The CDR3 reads CASSLGVDRDYYEQYF. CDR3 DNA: TGTGCCAGCAGCTTGGGGGTAGACAGGGATTACTACGAGCAGTACTTC.

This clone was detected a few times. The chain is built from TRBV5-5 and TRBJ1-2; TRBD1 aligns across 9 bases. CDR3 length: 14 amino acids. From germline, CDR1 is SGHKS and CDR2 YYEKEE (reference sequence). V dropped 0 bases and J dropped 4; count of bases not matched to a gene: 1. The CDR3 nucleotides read TGTGCCAGCAGCTTGGAGGGACAGGGCTATGGCTACACCTTC. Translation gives CASSLEGQGYGYTF.

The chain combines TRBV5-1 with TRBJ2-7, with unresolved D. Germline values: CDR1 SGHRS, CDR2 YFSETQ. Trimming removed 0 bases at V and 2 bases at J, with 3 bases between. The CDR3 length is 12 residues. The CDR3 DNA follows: TGCGCCAGCAGCTTGGACACCTACGAGCAGTACTTC. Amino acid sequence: CASSLDTYEQYF.

The CDR3 sequence: CSVGNWDMGTGELFF. The DNA of the CDR3 is TGCAGCGTTGGCAACTGGGACATGGGGACCGGGGAGCTGTTTTTT. This chain uses TRBV29-1 with TRBJ2-2, with a weak D call TRBD1 (6 bases). Trimming left V 4 bases short and J 5 bases short, with 17 bases between. Germline lookup yields CDR1 SQVTM and CDR2 ANQGSEA. The CDR3 sequence is 15 residues long.

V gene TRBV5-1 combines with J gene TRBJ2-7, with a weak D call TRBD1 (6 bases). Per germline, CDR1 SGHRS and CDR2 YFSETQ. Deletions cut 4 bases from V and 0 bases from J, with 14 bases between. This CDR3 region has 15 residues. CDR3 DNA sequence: TGCGCCAGCAGCACCGGACAGCTCAGCTCCTACGAGCAGTACTTC. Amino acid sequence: CASSTGQLSSYEQYF. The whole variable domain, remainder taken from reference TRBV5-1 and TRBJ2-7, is KAGVTQTPRYLIKTRGQQVTLSCSPISGHRSVSWYQQTPGQGLQFLFEYFSETQRNKGNFPGRFSGRQFSNSRSEMNVSTLELGDSALYLCASSTGQLSSYEQYFGPGTRLTVT.

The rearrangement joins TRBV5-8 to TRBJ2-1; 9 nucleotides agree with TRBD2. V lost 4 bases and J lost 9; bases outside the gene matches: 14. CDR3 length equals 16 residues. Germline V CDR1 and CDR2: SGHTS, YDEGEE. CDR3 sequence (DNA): TGTGCCAGCAGCCGAAAACCCGGGACTAGCCTCGCTGAGCAGTTCTTC. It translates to CASSRKPGTSLAEQFF.

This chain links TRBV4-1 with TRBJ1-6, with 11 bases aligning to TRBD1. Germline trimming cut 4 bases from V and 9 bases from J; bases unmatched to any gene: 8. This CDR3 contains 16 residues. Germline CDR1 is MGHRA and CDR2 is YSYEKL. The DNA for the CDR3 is TGCGCCAGCAGCCCGCAAGGACAGGGGGCGAGTTCACCCCTCCACTTT. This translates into CASSPQGQGASSPLHF.

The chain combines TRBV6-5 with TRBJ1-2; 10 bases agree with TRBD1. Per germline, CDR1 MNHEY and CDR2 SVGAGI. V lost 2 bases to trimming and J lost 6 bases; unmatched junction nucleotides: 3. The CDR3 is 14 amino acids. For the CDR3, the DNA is TGTGCCAGCAGTTACGCGACAGGGGGCGATGGCTACACCTTC. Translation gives CASSYATGGDGYTF.